These T cell receptor beta chains were read from a single sample in a study of early T cells in non-severe SARS-CoV-2 infection. TCRdb redid the calling of the 5' RACE reads with MiXCR, one entry per CDR3 protein. The sample lists roughly 41,000 distinct CDR3 sequences; 4.5% to 7% were seen once. The sequenced sample consisted of whole blood. All receptors derive from an adult who was a healthcare worker with PCR-confirmed SARS-CoV-2 infection or an uninfected control (not recorded which). Each CDR3 is given without its conserved first and last residue.

V: TRBV5-5; CDR3: ASSLAGFADGYT
V: TRBV23-1; CDR3: ASSPPGTGVNEKLF
V: TRBV5-6; CDR3: ATSRDLNTEAF
V: TRBV19; CDR3: ASSPSSAGRVSNGYT
V: TRBV19; CDR3: ASRWDRAQPQH
V: TRBV19; CDR3: ASSIRRDYIQETQY
V: TRBV5-4; CDR3: ASSTSGGAKNEQF
V: TRBV24-1; CDR3: ATGGQGALNEQF
V: TRBV7-3; CDR3: ASSTRTSGGHNEQF
V: TRBV3-1; CDR3: ASSQVSLAGTYEQY
V: TRBV20-1; CDR3: SARVGTGFDTQY
V: TRBV30; CDR3: AWGGTGGPDGYT
V: TRBV18; CDR3: ASSPRRGDQETQY
V: TRBV6-1; CDR3: ASSEDAATQY
V: TRBV4-2; CDR3: ASSQEWEGYNEQF
V: TRBV9; CDR3: ASSGSTGGLRQETQY
V: TRBV29-1; CDR3: SVGTGAVIGANVLT
V: TRBV12-3/TRBV12-4; CDR3: ASSFEGGNTEAF
V: TRBV5-1; CDR3: ASSLIANQGFGYT
V: TRBV12-3/TRBV12-4; CDR3: ASSLKVNQPQH
V: TRBV25-1; CDR3: ASRTGKSPLH
V: TRBV7-7; CDR3: ASSLSGKQETQY
V: TRBV12-3/TRBV12-4; CDR3: ASSQTSGGAGTDTQY
V: TRBV7-2; CDR3: ASSLARGLGTEAF
V: TRBV6-6; CDR3: AIAPQGYTGELF
V: TRBV11-3; CDR3: ASSRASGSNEQF
V: TRBV12-3/TRBV12-4; CDR3: ASTPTGTDTQY
V: TRBV29-1; CDR3: SVEDQEGGYGYT
V: TRBV5-8; CDR3: ASSIGQSSGNTIY
V: TRBV20-1; CDR3: SASSDRPPYEQY
V: TRBV20-1; CDR3: SARPGLAGGGTYNEQF
V: TRBV11-3; CDR3: ASSSDATAWGDTQY
V: TRBV3-1; CDR3: ASSLSSYEQY
V: TRBV25-1; CDR3: ASTAGRPSNQPQH
V: TRBV20-1; CDR3: SASFPGTHEQY
V: TRBV7-9; CDR3: ASSYRLRAVGELF
V: TRBV28; CDR3: ASSPSRILTGELF
V: TRBV10-2; CDR3: ASNSQGTNEKLF
V: TRBV29-1; CDR3: SVDQGGVYNEQF